The rows below give T cell receptor beta chains drawn from one sample of a study of regulatory T cells in long-lasting Graves disease. TCRdb ran MiXCR on the multiplex PCR reads and lists one entry per CDR3 protein. The sample carries 550,000 to 650,000 distinct CDR3 sequences, 15% to 20% recorded once. The same data also went into a second study, on T cells in Graves' hyperthyroidism and ophthalmopathy.

Sequenced here: peripheral blood mononuclear cells (PBMCs), sampled at new diagnosis, from a patient treated with antithyroid drugs. The receptors were sampled from a man in his late teens or twenties with Graves disease. CDR3s include the opening cysteine and the closing phenylalanine or tryptophan.

v_gene,j_gene,CDR3aa
TRBV6-1,TRBJ2-2,CASRGRYGVFTGELFF
TRBV27,.,CASSSYGGREDTQHF
TRBV3-1,TRBJ2-7,CASSQLFQSSSYEQYF
TRBV30,TRBJ2-2,CAWGFQYTGELFF
TRBV6-1,TRBJ1-2,CAGSRTLVSGYTF
TRBV7-9,TRBJ2-7,CASSLQQDLYEQYF
TRBV20-1,TRBJ2-7,CSAAQSSKQGPTYEQYF
TRBV29-1,TRBJ2-2,CSGRQGNTGELFF
TRBV13,TRBJ1-1,CASSLGGQGEAFF
TRBV2,TRBJ1-4,CASSPRSGYEKLFF
TRBV7-2,TRBJ2-7,CASSQGPSYEQYF
TRBV10-1,TRBJ2-2,CASSESGRQGELFF
TRBV5-6,TRBJ1-2,CASSPHENYGYTF
TRBV14,TRBJ1-1,CASSQERGTLYTEAFF
TRBV19,TRBJ2-1,CASSNRANRGFYNEQFF
TRBV19,TRBJ2-6,CASSAGQGYGANVLTF
TRBV6-1,TRBJ2-2,CASSTPLVRGLTGELFF
TRBV3-1,TRBJ2-1,CASSQVWHEQFF
TRBV27,TRBJ2-3,CASSLSDTRTDTQYF
TRBV7-6,TRBJ1-1,CASSSQENTEAFF
TRBV28,TRBJ2-1,CASTPAGALYNEQFF
TRBV19,TRBJ1-5,CASSIGAGGRQPQHF
TRBV20-1,TRBJ2-5,CSARVGETQYF
TRBV6-1,TRBJ2-7,CASSSPGQGAREQYF
TRBV6-2/TRBV6-3,TRBJ1-3,CASSYSKQGTGNTIYF
TRBV30,TRBJ1-5,CAWSSTGGSNQPQHF
TRBV20-1,TRBJ2-1,CSAESRPISYNEQFF
TRBV30,TRBJ2-5,CAWSGSVETQYF
TRBV18,TRBJ1-6,CASSPRGLRNSPLHF
TRBV12-3/TRBV12-4,TRBJ2-5,CARNGEQETQYF
TRBV28,TRBJ1-1,CASSTNRGRRTEAFF
TRBV7-8,TRBJ2-1,CASSLERQGGYNEQFF
TRBV7-9,TRBJ2-7,CASSLALRDEQYF
TRBV28,TRBJ2-5,CASSQNGYQETQYF
TRBV6-2/TRBV6-3,TRBJ2-7,CASNQGYEQYF
TRBV19,TRBJ2-1,CASGWAQLYNEQFF
TRBV20-1,TRBJ2-3,CSASGGAGTDTQYF
TRBV19,TRBJ1-1,CASSTVGWNTEAFF
TRBV20-1,TRBJ2-7,CSARGRGLAFAEQYF
TRBV5-6,TRBJ2-5,CASSPITGIQETQYF
TRBV5-1,.,CASSLAGGGQGWNEQFF
TRBV24-1,TRBJ2-1,CATSTETSGRAGEQFF
TRBV11-1,TRBJ2-1,CASSIDRVNERFF
TRBV7-2,TRBJ1-1,CASSSWTGWGYTEAFF
TRBV5-1,TRBJ1-1,CASSFGGDSTEAFF
TRBV5-1,TRBJ2-1,CASSLWAGPYNEQFF
TRBV9,TRBJ2-3,CASSVDGGGTDTQYF
TRBV20-1,TRBJ1-3,CSAVSLGAGNTIYF
TRBV4-1,TRBJ2-2,CASSRWRREYTGELFF
TRBV30,TRBJ2-7,CAWSRDYYEQYF